These 14 T cell receptor beta chains originate from one sample sequenced in a study of T-cell reconstitution after alpha-beta-depleted transplantation in children. A library of TCRbeta sequences, prepared with unique molecular identifiers, was generated. In TCRdb, the PCR reads were re-called with MiXCR into one record per CDR3 protein. In the table there are roughly 340,000 distinct CDR3 sequences, roughly 16% of which are singletons. The sample in question was PBMCs, mostly from graft donor cells, obtained 360 days after TCRalphabeta/CD19-depleted stem cell transplant. Receptors were obtained from a male patient between 2 and 10 years old who had a stem cell transplant for acute lymphoblastic leukemia, so the T cells may come from the graft donor.

In its sample, this clonotype was seen many times. This chain uses TRBV5-1 with TRBJ2-7; D uncertain. Trimming left V 0 bases short and J 6 bases short, with 7 bases between. CDR3 length: 12 residues. Germline V gene lookup returns CDR1 SGHRS and CDR2 YFSETQ. The CDR3 sequence: CASSLDGFEQYF. CDR3 nucleotide sequence: TGCGCCAGCAGCTTGGACGGCTTCGAGCAGTACTTC.

This clonotype was picked up a small number of times. CDR3 sequence: CASSVGQGPYGYTF. The CDR3 coding sequence is TGTGCCAGCAGCGTCGGTCAGGGTCCCTATGGCTACACCTTC. J is TRBJ1-2 and V is TRBV5-6; maybe TRBD1 (5 bases). Trimming cost V 4 bases and J 4 bases, with 14 bases left between them. The V gene's germline CDR1 is SGHDT and CDR2 YYEEEE. The CDR3 consists of 14 residues.

This clonotype was seen only a few times. The CDR3 DNA follows: TGCAGTGCTAGTCCCTCGGATTATGGCTACACCTTC. This translates into CSASPSDYGYTF. The chain recombines TRBV20-1 with TRBJ1-2; no definite D call. CDR1 is DFQATT, CDR2 SNEGSKA, per germline (reference sequence). The CDR3 runs 12 residues. Between the trimmed V and J ends, which lost 3 bases and 5 bases, there was a span of 10 bases.

Only a few counts were recorded for this clonotype. The V and J genes are TRBV5-1 and TRBJ1-6, with unresolved D. V lost 2 bases, J lost 8 bases, and 17 bases lay in between. The CDR3 extends over 16 amino acids. CDR1 is SGHRS, CDR2 YFSETQ, per germline. CDR3 DNA: TGCGCCAGCAGCTTCATTGCCAGGACCCGGGATTCACCCCTCCACTTT. Its translation is CASSFIARTRDSPLHF. The full variable domain, with the rest looked up from reference TRBV5-1 and TRBJ1-6, is KAGVTQTPRYLIKTRGQQVTLSCSPISGHRSVSWYQQTPGQGLQFLFEYFSETQRNKGNFPGRFSGRQFSNSRSEMNVSTLELGDSALYLCASSFIARTRDSPLHFGNGTRLTVT.

Many counts were recorded for this clonotype. The chain couples TRBV3-1 to TRBJ2-7, with D maybe TRBD2 (6 bases). The CDR3 sequence is 17 residues long. V lost 0 bases and J lost 1, with 16 bases in between. Per germline, CDR1 LGHDT and CDR2 YNNKEL (reference sequence). CDR3 residues: CASSQDPGTSLSYEQYF. CDR3 sequence (DNA): TGTGCCAGCAGCCAAGATCCCGGGACTTCTTTATCCTACGAGCAGTACTTC.

This clonotype was counted between two and nine times. The chain joins TRBV4-1 to TRBJ1-2; D possibly corresponds to TRBD1 (5 bases). V was pared by 0 bases and J by 3 bases, with 11 bases between. Germline values: CDR1 MGHRA, CDR2 YSYEKL. CDR3 length equals 15 residues. The CDR3 region has the DNA TGCGCCAGCAGCCAAGATCAAGGGGAGTACTATGGCTACACCTTC. It encodes CASSQDQGEYYGYTF.

This clonotype has at least ten counts. CDR3 sequence (DNA): TGCAGTGCTGACGGAGGGTATAGCGGAATTAAAACGGACAATGAGCAGTTCTTC. It encodes CSADGGYSGIKTDNEQFF. The rearrangement links TRBV20-1 to TRBJ2-1, with D perhaps TRBD2 (6 bases). The V gene lost 5 bases and the J gene lost 5 bases, with 28 bases spanning the gap. Germline V CDR1 and CDR2: DFQATT, SNEGSKA (reference sequence). The CDR3 length is 18 residues.

In this sample, this clonotype turned up many times. The chain carries TRBV4-3 and TRBJ2-5, with 7 bases lining up with TRBD1. Trimming took 2 bases from V and 5 from J; bases not matched to a gene: 14. The V gene's germline CDR1 is LGHNA and CDR2 YSLEER. The CDR3 totals 17 residues. The CDR3 bases are TGCGCCAGCAGCCAAAGGACCATGACAGGGCTTAGGGAGACCCAGTACTTC. It specifies CASSQRTMTGLRETQYF.

The sample holds many counts of this clonotype. The genes are TRBV20-1 and TRBJ2-7; a possible D gene is TRBD1 (5 bases). Germline values: CDR1 DFQATT, CDR2 SNEGSKA (reference sequence). V lost 5 bases to trimming and J lost 2 bases, with 13 bases between them. CDR3 size: 13 residues. This chain's CDR3 is CSAWVTAAYEQYF. As DNA, the CDR3 is TGCAGTGCTTGGGTGACAGCAGCCTACGAGCAGTACTTC.

This clonotype came up a few times. The DNA of the CDR3 is TGCAGTGCTAGGGGCCTAAGGAGTGAAAAACTGTTTTTT. It specifies CSARGLRSEKLFF. The genes are TRBV20-1 and TRBJ1-4; D remains unclear. The V and J ends lost 3 bases and 7 bases respectively, with 12 bases between them. Germline-derived CDR1 and CDR2 are DFQATT and SNEGSKA (reference sequence). The CDR3 runs 13 residues.

Many counts were recorded for this clonotype. The chain combines TRBV29-1 with TRBJ2-5; no clear D. Germline-derived CDR1 and CDR2 are SQVTM and ANQGSEA. With 5 bases removed from V and 4 bases from J, the gap between germline ends came to 5 bases. The CDR3 is made up of 10 amino acids. The DNA for the CDR3 is TGCAGCGTTTACCGAGAGACCCAGTACTTC. It specifies CSVYRETQYF. Full variable domain (remainder filled in from reference TRBV29-1 and TRBJ2-5): SAVISQKPSRDICQRGTSLTIQCQVDSQVTMMFWYRQQPGQSLTLIATANQGSEATYESGFVIDKFPISRPNLTFSTLTVSNMSPEDSSIYLCSVYRETQYFGPGTRLLVL.

This clonotype was seen more than once but under ten times. This chain connects TRBV5-1 to TRBJ2-7, with TRBD2 matching 7 bases. The CDR3 contains 18 residues. Trimming took 3 bases from V and 1 from J; bases not matched to a gene: 16. Germline lookup yields CDR1 SGHRS and CDR2 YFSETQ. The CDR3 loop is CASSSLLGTSVSSYEQYF. In DNA form, the CDR3 reads TGCGCCAGCAGCTCCCTGCTGGGAACTAGCGTGAGTTCCTACGAGCAGTACTTC.

The J gene is TRBJ2-7, the V gene TRBV29-1; D is unresolved. V was shortened by 7 bases and J by 0 bases, with 13 bases between the two germline ends. CDR3 length equals 13 residues. Germline V gives CDR1 SQVTM, CDR2 ANQGSEA. Written as DNA, the CDR3 is TGCAGCGCTCGACACTCCTACTCCTACGAGCAGTACTTC. Amino acids: CSARHSYSYEQYF.

There are many counts of this clonotype. The chain links TRBV5-1 to TRBJ2-1, with 9 nucleotides matching TRBD2. The CDR3 is 16 amino acids. With V trimmed by 2 bases and J by 8 bases, 11 bases remained unmatched. Germline values: CDR1 SGHRS, CDR2 YFSETQ. CDR3 amino acids: CASSFPRGAGGDEQFF. CDR3 nucleotides: TGCGCCAGCAGCTTCCCCCGTGGGGCGGGAGGGGATGAGCAGTTCTTC.